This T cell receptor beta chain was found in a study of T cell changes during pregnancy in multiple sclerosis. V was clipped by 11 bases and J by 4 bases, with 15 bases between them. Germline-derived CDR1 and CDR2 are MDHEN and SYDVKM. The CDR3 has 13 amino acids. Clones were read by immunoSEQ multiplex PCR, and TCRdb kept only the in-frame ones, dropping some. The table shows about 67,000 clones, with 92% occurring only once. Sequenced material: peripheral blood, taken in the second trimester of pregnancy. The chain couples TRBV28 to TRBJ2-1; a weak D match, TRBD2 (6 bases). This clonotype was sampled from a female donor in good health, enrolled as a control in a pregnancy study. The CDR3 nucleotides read TGTGCCTGCAACGGGGGAGCGTACAATGAGCAGTTCTTC. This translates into CACNGGAYNEQFF.